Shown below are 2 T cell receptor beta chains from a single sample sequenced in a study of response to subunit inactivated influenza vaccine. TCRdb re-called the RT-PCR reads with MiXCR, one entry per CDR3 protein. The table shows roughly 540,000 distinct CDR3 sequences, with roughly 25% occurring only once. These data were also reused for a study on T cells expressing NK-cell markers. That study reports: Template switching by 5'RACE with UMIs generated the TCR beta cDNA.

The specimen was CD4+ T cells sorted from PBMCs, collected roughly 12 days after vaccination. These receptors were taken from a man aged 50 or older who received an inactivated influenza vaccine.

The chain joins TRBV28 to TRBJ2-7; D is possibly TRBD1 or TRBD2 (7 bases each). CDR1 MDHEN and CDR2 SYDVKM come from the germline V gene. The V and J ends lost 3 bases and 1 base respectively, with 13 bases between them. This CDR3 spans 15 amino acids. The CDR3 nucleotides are TGTGCCAGCAGTTTCGCCAGGGGGGGATCCTACGAGCAGTACTTC. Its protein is CASSFARGGSYEQYF.

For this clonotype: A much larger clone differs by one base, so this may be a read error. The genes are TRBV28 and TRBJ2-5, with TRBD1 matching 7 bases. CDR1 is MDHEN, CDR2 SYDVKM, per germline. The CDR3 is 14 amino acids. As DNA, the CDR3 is TGTGCCTGCAGTTTACAAGGGACAGAAGAGACCCAGTACTTC. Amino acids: CACSLQGTEETQYF.